A selection of T cell receptor beta chains follows, all from one sample in a study of cytomegalovirus exposure and HLA in healthy donors. Here immunoSEQ multiplex PCR was the method, and the copy in TCRdb shows in-frame clones only, minus some. The repertoire has some 120,000 clones, under 85% of them found once; the top ten carry roughly 3.1%. Sequencing was carried out using PBMCs. The receptors here all came from a man aged 25 to 40 in good health and CMV-seronegative. The CDR3 runs from the conserved cysteine through the conserved F or W.

len	v_gene	CDR3aa
12	TRBV6-1	CASVGGYNGYTF
17	TRBV5-4	CASSLLGLAGVNREQYF
19	TRBV7-2	CASSLVPSGYRMPQETQYF
17	TRBV7-3	CASSPRAPRGRGGELFF
15	TRBV18	CASSPGTGGWQPQHF
14	TRBV7-8	CASSLRQGAQPQHF
14	TRBV27	CASSFGFSDQPQHF
15	TRBV19	CASSIARTGVNEAFF
20	TRBV4-3	CASSQETAARGAGGLDTQYF
12	TRBV27	CATKQGHTEAFF
18	TRBV4-1	CASSQQLAGGRSYNEQFF
17	TRBV7-9	CASRSPGLRGPYNEQFF
16	TRBV7-3	CASSGAGTSNTGELFF
14	TRBV29-1	CSVELGDLNTEAFF
11	TRBV9	CASSAGDTQYF
15	TRBV27	CASTLIGQVYPEAFF
14	TRBV6-6	CASTHGGAGNTIYF
15	TRBV15	CATSRGGTGNTEAFF
15	TRBV27	CASSLSWDRFGPQHF
14	TRBV2	CARKIQGSNTEAFF
11	TRBV18	CASSAEETQYF
14	TRBV19	CANTDRGLQETQYF
13	TRBV5-1	CASSGQVSGELFF
15	TRBV4-1	CASSEAGQGFTEAFF
14	TRBV7-9	CASSWAGGPNEQYF
14	TRBV4-1	CASSRASGGYEQYF
15	TRBV5-6	CASTLVLARAETQYF
15	TRBV28	CASSRTGSHSGGYTF
15	TRBV10-3	CAISVEGPPYNEQFF
16	TRBV28	CASSRTVAGASDTQYF
16	TRBV19	CASSIEREQGALGYTF
16	TRBV27	CASSKDRGLGDTEAFF
17	TRBV15	CATSSPSEGGVLYGYTF
13	TRBV4-1	CASTPSGNTEAFF
16	TRBV2	CASSVGLAGGTDTQYF
15	TRBV28	CASSFSDRTNEKLFF
15	TRBV29-1	CSVATTSGGYNEQFF
18	TRBV7-8	CASSRSGRASSYNSPLHF
15	TRBV5-1	CASSSLPDRAGGYTF
13	TRBV4-3	CASSPTTSGELFF
12	TRBV28	CASGGNGNTIYF
15	TRBV4-1	CASSPGQGMNTEAFF
13	TRBV30	CAWSFTSRQEQYF
16	TRBV28	CASSLSGQGLGQPQHF
15	TRBV7-2	CASSLEAAGGLEQYF
14	TRBV7-7	CASSRGTAGGTQYF
12	TRBV11-1	CASSPRADTQYF
16	TRBV4-1	CASSQYTGSSNQPQHF
17	TRBV6-7	CASSRPGLAGGRCEQFF
14	TRBV6-5	CAIKREQITDTQYF
16	TRBV5-1	CASSPATGTGYNEQFF
14	TRBV19	CASRKAGLPDTQYF
15	TRBV13	CASSLTGTGANVLTF
16	TRBV7-3	CASSVRSGSSYNEQFF